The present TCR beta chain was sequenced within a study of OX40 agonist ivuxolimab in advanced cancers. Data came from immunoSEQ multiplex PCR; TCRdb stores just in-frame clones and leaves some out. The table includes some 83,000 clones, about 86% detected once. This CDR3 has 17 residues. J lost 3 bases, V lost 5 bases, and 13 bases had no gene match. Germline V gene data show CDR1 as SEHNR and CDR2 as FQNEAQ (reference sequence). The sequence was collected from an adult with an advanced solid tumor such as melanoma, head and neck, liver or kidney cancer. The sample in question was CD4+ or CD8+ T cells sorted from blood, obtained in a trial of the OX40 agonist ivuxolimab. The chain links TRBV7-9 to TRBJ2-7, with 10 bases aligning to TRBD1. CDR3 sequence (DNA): TGTGCCAGCAGCCCCAAGCTGGGGACAGGGGCGATCTACGAGCAGTACTTC. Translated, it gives CASSPKLGTGAIYEQYF.